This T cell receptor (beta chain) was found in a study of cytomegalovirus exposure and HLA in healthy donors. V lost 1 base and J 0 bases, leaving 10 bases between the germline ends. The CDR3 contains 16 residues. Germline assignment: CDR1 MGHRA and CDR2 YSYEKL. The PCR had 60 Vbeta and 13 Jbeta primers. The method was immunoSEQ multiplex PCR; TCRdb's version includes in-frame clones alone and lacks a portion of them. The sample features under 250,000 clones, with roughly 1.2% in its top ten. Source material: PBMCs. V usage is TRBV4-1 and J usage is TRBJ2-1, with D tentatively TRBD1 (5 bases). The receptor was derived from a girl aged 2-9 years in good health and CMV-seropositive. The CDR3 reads CASSQVRDSSYNEQFF. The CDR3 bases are TGCGCCAGCAGCCAAGTGCGCGACAGCTCCTACAATGAGCAGTTCTTC.